This T cell receptor beta chain was found in a study of cytomegalovirus exposure and HLA in healthy donors. Germline V gives CDR1 SNHLY, CDR2 FYNNEI. The CDR3 runs to 16 residues. V lost 7 bases and J 0 bases, leaving 15 bases between the germline ends. The primer mix had 60 Vbeta and 13 Jbeta primers. TCRdb's table, derived via immunoSEQ multiplex PCR, lists solely in-frame clones and lacks some. The table lists about 130,000 clones, more than 70% of them singletons. Sequencing was performed on PBMCs. The chain joins TRBV2 to TRBJ2-2, with a possible D match to TRBD1 (7 bases). The sequence was collected from a woman younger than 45 in good health and CMV-seropositive. The DNA for the CDR3 is TGTGCCAGCACGGGGTGGAGGGGGCCGAACACCGGGGAGCTGTTTTTT. Amino acids: CASTGWRGPNTGELFF.